This TCR beta chain was observed in a study of brain T cells in children with intractable seizures. Only cases whose brain tissue showed the highest T cell transcript signatures were sequenced. At least one anti-epileptic drug was given before surgery. There are 15 residues in the CDR3. V shed 3 bases, J shed 4 bases, and the junction held 6 bases outside the gene matches. Germline loops: CDR1 MGHDK, CDR2 SYGVNS. Using immunoSEQ multiplex PCR, the repertoire was profiled, and TCRdb retains in-frame clones only, with some absent. Of tens of thousands of clones in the sample, 85% to 95% were seen once. This receptor was identified in a boy under three years old with tuberous sclerosis and intractable seizures. Specimen: peripheral blood, collected at surgery. The chain combines TRBV25-1 with TRBJ2-7; 10 bases are a match to TRBD2. The CDR3 reads CASSDYLAGEYEQYF. The CDR3, as DNA: TGTGCCAGCAGTGACTACCTAGCGGGAGAGTACGAGCAGTACTTC.